This T cell receptor (beta chain) was captured in a study of T-cell reconstitution after alpha-beta-depleted transplantation in children. The study's findings and limits: Reported findings indicate that, about two months after transplant, alpha-beta T cells came from several hundred expanded clones, which were derived from non-depleted graft cells.

Construction of the TCRbeta library involved unique molecular identifiers. TCRdb independently ran MiXCR on the PCR reads; one entry per CDR3 protein. The sample includes more than 400,000 distinct CDR3 sequences, roughly an eighth of them seen just once. This clonotype was seen more than once but under ten times. The target antigen is unknown. The CDR3 length is 16 residues. With V trimmed by 0 bases and J by 3 bases, 5 bases remained unmatched. Germline loops: CDR1 SGHTA, CDR2 FQGNSA. The sequence came from a female patient aged 2-9 years who had a stem cell transplant for aplastic anemia, so the T cells may come from the graft donor. The chain combines TRBV7-2 with TRBJ1-3; TRBD1 matches at 7 bases. The material was PBMCs, mostly from graft donor cells, obtained 180 days after TCRalphabeta/CD19-depleted stem cell transplant. This chain's CDR3 is CASSLAPGGGGNTIYF. The CDR3 DNA follows: TGTGCCAGCAGCTTAGCACCAGGGGGAGGTGGAAACACCATATATTTT. The entire variable domain, with the rest obtained from reference TRBV7-2 and TRBJ1-3, is as follows: GAGVSQSPSNKVTEKGKDVELRCDPISGHTALYWYRQSLGQGLEFLIYFQGNSAPDKSGLPSDRFSAERTGGSVSTLTIQRTQQEDSAVYLCASSLAPGGGGNTIYFGEGSWLTVV.